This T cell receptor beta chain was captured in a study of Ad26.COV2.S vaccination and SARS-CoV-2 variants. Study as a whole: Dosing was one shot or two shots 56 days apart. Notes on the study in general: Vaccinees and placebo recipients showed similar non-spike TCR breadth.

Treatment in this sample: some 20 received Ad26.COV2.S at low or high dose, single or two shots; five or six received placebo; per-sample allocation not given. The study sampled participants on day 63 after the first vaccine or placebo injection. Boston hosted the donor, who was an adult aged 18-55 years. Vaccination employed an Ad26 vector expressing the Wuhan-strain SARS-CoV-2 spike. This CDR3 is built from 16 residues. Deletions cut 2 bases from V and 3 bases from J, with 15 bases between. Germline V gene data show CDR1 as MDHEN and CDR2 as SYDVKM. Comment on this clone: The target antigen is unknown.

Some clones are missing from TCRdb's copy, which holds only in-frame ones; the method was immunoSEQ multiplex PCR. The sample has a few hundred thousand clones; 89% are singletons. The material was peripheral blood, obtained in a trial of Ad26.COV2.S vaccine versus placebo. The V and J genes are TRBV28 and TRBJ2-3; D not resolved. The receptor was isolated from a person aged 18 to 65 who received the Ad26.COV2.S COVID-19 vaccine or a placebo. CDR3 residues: CASSLDQALGTDTQYF. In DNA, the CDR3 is TGTGCCAGCAGTTTAGATCAAGCCCTGGGAACAGATACGCAGTATTTT.